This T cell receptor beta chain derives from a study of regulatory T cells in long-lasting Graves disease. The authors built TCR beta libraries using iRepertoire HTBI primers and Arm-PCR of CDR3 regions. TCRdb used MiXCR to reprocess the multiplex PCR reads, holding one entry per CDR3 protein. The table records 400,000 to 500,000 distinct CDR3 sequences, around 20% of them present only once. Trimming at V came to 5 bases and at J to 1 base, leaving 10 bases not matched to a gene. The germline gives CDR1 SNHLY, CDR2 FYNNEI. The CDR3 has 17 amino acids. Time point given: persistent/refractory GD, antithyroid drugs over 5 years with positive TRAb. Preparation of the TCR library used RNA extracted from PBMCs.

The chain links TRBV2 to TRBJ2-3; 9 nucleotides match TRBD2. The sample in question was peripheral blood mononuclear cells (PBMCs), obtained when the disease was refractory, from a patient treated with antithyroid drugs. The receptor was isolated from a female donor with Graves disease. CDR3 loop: CASSRRTSAMRTDTQYF. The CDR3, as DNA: TGTGCCAGCAGTCGCCGGACTAGCGCCATGCGCACAGATACGCAGTATTTT.